This paragraph reports one T cell receptor beta chain. The CDR3 length is 14 residues. CDR1 is LNHDA and CDR2 is SQIVND in the germline V gene (reference sequence). V shed 6 bases, J shed 3 bases, and the junction held 5 bases outside the gene matches. This entry comes from a study of shared clonotypes between healthy human individuals. The overall study: Plates per donor: three CD4 naive, three CD4 memory, two CD8 naive, one CD8 memory.

Profiled with immunoSEQ multiplex PCR; TCRdb holds only in-frame clones, not every one. This table holds about 230,000 clones, 60% to 70% found once. Sequenced input: memory CD4+ T cells sorted from blood. Subset denoted: CD45RA-negative fraction. The chain has TRBV19 and TRBJ1-1; 9 bases match TRBD1. The TCR sequence derives from a man aged 25-45 years in good health. CDR3 region: CASRNTGGHTEAFF. CDR3 bases: TGTGCCAGTAGAAATACAGGGGGCCACACTGAAGCTTTCTTT. The entire variable domain, with the rest obtained from reference TRBV19 and TRBJ1-1, is as follows: DGGITQSPKYLFRKEGQNVTLSCEQNLNHDAMYWYRQDPGQGLRLIYYSQIVNDFQKGDIAEGYSVSREKKESFPLTVTSAQKNPTAFYLCASRNTGGHTEAFFGQGTRLTVV.